Below, 9 T cell receptor beta chains from the same sample are listed, as sequenced in a study of blood T cell repertoires in COVID-19. Clones were sequenced by immunoSEQ multiplex PCR, and TCRdb holds only the in-frame ones, with some missing. This repertoire shows 200,000 or so clones, 70% to 85% found once; its top ten account for 1.3%. Material: PBMCs or T cells enriched from blood (not recorded which). These receptors were taken from a middle-aged woman with acute COVID-19.

V is TRBV24-1 and J is TRBJ2-1, with D possibly TRBD2 on 5 matching bases. This CDR3 comprises 11 residues. From germline, CDR1 is KGHDR and CDR2 SFDVKD. Trimming stripped 9 bases from V and 8 bases from J, with 10 bases between. The CDR3 reads CATSPGDEQFF. CDR3 nucleotide sequence: TGTGCCACCTCCCCCGGGGATGAGCAGTTCTTC.

The chain links TRBV6-5 to TRBJ1-1; 9 positions match TRBD1. Germline V gene data show CDR1 as MNHEY and CDR2 as SVGAGI. The J segment lost 6 bases and the V segment lost 10 bases, leaving 9 bases of the junction unmatched. The CDR3 loop spans 13 amino acids. The CDR3 DNA reads TGTGCCATATCGGGACAGGGTAGGGCTGAAGCTTTCTTT. Protein: CAISGQGRAEAFF.

The V gene is TRBV3-1 (or the pseudogene TRBV3-2), the J gene TRBJ1-5; a possible D gene is TRBD1 (5 bases). V was shortened by 3 bases and J by 11 bases, with 17 bases between the two germline ends. CDR1 is LGHDT and CDR2 is YNNKEL in the germline V gene (reference sequence). This CDR3 has 14 residues. The DNA of the CDR3 is TGTGCCAGCAGCCACGCTGCGGGGGGAGCGTCCCAGCATTTT. This gives the protein CASSHAAGGASQHF.

The J gene is TRBJ1-2, the V gene TRBV3-1 (or the pseudogene TRBV3-2), with 9 bases lining up with TRBD1. Germline V gives CDR1 LGHDT, CDR2 YNNKEL (reference sequence). This CDR3 comprises 14 residues. The junction had 4 bases not matched to a gene; V was cut back by 4 bases and J by 4 bases. CDR3 sequence: CASSPGQGPYGYTF. For the CDR3, the DNA is TGTGCCAGCAGCCCGGGACAGGGCCCCTATGGCTACACCTTC.

This chain joins TRBV2 and TRBJ2-3; 10 positions match TRBD2. The CDR3 is 15 amino acids. V lost 3 bases, J lost 8 bases, and 8 bases stayed unmatched. Germline V gene data show CDR1 as SNHLY and CDR2 as FYNNEI. CDR3 loop: CASSESGGALGTQYF. DNA for the CDR3: TGTGCCAGCAGTGAGAGCGGGGGGGCCTTGGGTACGCAGTATTTT.

V and J are TRBV6-2 or TRBV6-3 and TRBJ2-7; D is possibly TRBD2 (6 bases). Trimming removed 1 base at V and 7 bases at J, with 8 bases between. CDR1 and CDR2 from the germline V gene are MNHEY and SVGEGT. The CDR3 has 12 residues. In nucleotides, the CDR3 is TGTGCCAGCAGTTACTTTCGGGGGGAGCAGTACTTC. This gives the protein CASSYFRGEQYF.

The V and J genes are TRBV28 and TRBJ1-5; maybe TRBD1 (5 bases). There are 13 residues in the CDR3. CDR1 is MDHEN, CDR2 SYDVKM, per germline. V gave up 2 bases and J gave up 7 bases, with 9 bases separating them. In nucleotides, the CDR3 is TGTGCCAGCAGTTTAGGGGCCGGGCAGCCCCAGCATTTT. Translated, it gives CASSLGAGQPQHF.

The genes are TRBV3-1 (or the pseudogene TRBV3-2) and TRBJ1-2, with D uncertain. Between the trimmed V and J ends, which lost 4 bases and 4 bases, there was a span of 13 bases. The CDR3 totals 14 residues. The germline V gene has CDR1 LGHDT and CDR2 YNNKEL (reference sequence). The CDR3 is CASSPDSAGYGYTF. CDR3 DNA sequence: TGTGCCAGCAGCCCGGACTCGGCTGGCTATGGCTACACCTTC.

The chain joins TRBV9 to TRBJ2-3, with TRBD1 as a possible D gene (5 bases). The CDR3 has 15 amino acids. Per germline, CDR1 SGDLS and CDR2 YYNGEE. Trimming pared 4 bases from V and 0 bases from J, leaving 12 bases between. The CDR3 DNA sequence: TGTGCCAGCAGCTCAGACAGTACTAGCACAGATACGCAGTATTTT. This gives the protein CASSSDSTSTDTQYF.